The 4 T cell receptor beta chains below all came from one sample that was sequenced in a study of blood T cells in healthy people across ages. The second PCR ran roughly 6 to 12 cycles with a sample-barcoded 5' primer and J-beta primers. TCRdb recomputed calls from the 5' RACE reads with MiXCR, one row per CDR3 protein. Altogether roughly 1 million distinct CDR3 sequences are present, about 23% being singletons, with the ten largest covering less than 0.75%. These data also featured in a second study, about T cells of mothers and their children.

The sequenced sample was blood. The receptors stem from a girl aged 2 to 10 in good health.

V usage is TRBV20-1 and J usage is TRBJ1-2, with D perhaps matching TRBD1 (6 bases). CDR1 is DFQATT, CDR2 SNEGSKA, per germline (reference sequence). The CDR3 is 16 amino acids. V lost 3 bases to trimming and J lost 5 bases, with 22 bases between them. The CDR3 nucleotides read TGCAGTGCTAGCAGCCCCGAGCAGGGGCAGGGGTATGGCTACACCTTC. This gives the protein CSASSPEQGQGYGYTF.

CDR3 sequence (DNA): TGCAGCGCCGAGGGAAGGGCCGGATTCGCGAACACCGGGGAGCTGTTTTTT. It yields the protein CSAEGRAGFANTGELFF. The V gene is TRBV29-1, the J gene TRBJ2-2; D may be TRBD2 (5 bases). Germline lookup yields CDR1 SQVTM and CDR2 ANQGSEA. There are 17 residues in the CDR3. The V end was cut by 7 bases, the J end by 0 bases, with 21 bases between.

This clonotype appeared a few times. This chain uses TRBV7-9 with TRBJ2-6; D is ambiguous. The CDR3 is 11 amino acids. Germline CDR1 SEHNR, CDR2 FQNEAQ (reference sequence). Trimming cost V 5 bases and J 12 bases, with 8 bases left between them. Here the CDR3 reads CASSPLPVLTF. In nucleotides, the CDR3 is TGTGCCAGCAGCCCTCTCCCCGTCCTGACTTTC. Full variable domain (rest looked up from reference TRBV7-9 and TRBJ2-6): DTGVSQNPRHKITKRGQNVTFRCDPISEHNRLYWYRQTLGQGPEFLTYFQNEAQLEKSRLLSDRFSAERPKGSFSTLEIQRTEQGDSAMYLCASSPLPVLTFGAGSRLTVL.

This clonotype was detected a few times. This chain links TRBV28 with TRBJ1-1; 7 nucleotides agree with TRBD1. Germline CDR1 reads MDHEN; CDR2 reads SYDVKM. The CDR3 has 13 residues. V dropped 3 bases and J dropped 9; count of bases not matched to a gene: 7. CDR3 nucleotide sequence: TGTGCCAGCAGTTTCGTACAGGGGAGGCAAGCTTTCTTT. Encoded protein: CASSFVQGRQAFF.